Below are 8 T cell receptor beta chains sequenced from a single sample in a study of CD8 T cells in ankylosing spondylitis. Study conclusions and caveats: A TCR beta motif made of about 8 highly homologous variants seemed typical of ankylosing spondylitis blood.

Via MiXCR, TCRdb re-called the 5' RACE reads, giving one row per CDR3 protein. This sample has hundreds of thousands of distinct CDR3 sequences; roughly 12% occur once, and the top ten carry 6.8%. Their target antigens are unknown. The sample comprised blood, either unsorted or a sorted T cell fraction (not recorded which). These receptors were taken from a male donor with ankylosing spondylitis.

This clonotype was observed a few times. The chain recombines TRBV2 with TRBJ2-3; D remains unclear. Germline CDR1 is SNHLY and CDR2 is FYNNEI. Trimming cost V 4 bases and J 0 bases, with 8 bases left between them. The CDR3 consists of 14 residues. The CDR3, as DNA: TGTGCCAGCAGTGGGGTTACCAGCACAGATACGCAGTATTTT. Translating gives CASSGVTSTDTQYF.

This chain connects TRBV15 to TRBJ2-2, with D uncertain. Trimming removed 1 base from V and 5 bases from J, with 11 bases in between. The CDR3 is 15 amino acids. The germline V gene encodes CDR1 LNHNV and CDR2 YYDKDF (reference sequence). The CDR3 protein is CATSRVGLVTGELFF. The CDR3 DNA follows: TGTGCCACCAGCAGAGTCGGGCTCGTAACCGGGGAGCTGTTTTTT.

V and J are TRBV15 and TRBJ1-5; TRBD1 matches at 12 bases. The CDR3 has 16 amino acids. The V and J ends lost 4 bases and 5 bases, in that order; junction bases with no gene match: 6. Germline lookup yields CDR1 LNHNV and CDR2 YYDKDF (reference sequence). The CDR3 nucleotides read TGTGCCACCAGCACCTGGGACAGGGGGCCCCATCAGCCCCAGCATTTT. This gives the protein CATSTWDRGPHQPQHF.

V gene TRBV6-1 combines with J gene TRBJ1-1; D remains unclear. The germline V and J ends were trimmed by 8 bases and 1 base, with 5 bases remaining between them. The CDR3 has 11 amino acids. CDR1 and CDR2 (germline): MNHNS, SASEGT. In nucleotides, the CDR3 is TGTGCCAGCGCGGGGAACACTGAAGCTTTCTTT. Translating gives CASAGNTEAFF.

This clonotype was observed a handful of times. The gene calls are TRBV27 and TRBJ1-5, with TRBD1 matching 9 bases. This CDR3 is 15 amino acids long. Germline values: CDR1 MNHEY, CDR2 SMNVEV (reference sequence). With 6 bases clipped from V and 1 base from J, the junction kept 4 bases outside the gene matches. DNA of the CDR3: TGTGCCAGCAGAACAGGGGGCGCGAGCAATCAGCCCCAGCATTTT. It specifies CASRTGGASNQPQHF.

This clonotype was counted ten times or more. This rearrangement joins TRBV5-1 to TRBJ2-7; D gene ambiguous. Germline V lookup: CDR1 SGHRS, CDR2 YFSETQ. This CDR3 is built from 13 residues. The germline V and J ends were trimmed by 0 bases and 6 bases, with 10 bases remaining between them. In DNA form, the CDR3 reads TGCGCCAGCAGCTTGGAAAGCGAGAGCGAGCAGTACGTC. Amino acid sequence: CASSLESESEQYV.

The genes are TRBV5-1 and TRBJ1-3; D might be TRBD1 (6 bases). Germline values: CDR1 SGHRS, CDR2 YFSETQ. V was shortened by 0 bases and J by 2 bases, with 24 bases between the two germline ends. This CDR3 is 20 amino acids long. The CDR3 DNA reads TGCGCCAGCAGCTTGGGCTTCGGGGACACGACGTGGGAGCCTGGAAACACCATATATTTT. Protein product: CASSLGFGDTTWEPGNTIYF.

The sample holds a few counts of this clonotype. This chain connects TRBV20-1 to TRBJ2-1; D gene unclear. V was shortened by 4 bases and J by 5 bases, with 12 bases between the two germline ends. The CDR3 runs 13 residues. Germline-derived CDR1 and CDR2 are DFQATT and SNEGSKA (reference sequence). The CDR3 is CSATTPSHNEQFF. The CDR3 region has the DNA TGCAGTGCTACTACTCCGTCCCACAATGAGCAGTTCTTC.